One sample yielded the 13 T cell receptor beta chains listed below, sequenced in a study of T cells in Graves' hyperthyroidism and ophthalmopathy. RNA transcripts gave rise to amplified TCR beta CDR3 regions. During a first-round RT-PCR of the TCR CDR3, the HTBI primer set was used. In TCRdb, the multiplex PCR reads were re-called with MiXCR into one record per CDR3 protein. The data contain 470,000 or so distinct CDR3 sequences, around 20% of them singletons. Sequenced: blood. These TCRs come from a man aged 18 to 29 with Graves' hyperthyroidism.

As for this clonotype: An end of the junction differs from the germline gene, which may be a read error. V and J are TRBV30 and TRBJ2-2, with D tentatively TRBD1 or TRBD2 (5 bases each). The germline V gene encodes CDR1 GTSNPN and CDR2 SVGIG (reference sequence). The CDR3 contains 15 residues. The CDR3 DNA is TGTGCCTGGAGGGAGAGGACATCGAACACCGGGGAGCTGTGTTTT. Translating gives CAWRERTSNTGELCF. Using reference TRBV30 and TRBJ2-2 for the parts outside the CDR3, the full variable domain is SQTIHQWPATLVQPVGSPLSLECTVEGTSNPNLYWYRQAAGRGLQLLFYSVGIGQISSEVPQNLSASRPQDRQFILSSKKLLLSDSGFYLCAWRERTSNTGELCFGEGSRLTVL.

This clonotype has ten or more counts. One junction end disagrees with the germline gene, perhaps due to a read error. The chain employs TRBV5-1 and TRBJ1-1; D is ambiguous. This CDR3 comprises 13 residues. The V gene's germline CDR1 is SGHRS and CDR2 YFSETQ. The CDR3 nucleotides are TGTGCCAGCAGTTTTAACATGAACACTGAAGCTTTCTTT. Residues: CASSFNMNTEAFF.

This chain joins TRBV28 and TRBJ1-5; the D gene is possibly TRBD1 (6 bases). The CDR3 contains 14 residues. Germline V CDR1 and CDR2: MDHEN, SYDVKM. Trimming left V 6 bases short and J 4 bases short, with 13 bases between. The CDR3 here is CASRLLQGNQPQHF. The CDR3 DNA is TGTGCCAGCAGGCTACTACAGGGAAATCAGCCCCAGCATTTT. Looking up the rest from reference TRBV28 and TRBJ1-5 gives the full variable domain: DVKVTQSSRYLVKRTGEKVFLECVQDMDHENMFWYRQDPGLGLRLIYFSYDVKMKEKGDIPEGYSVSREKKERFSLILESASTNQTSMYLCASRLLQGNQPQHFGDGTRLSIL.

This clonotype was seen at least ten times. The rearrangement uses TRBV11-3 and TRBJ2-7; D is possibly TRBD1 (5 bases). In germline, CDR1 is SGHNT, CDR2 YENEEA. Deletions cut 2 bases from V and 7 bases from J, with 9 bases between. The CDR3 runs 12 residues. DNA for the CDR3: TGTGCCAGCAGCTTACAGGGATGGGAGCAGTACTTC. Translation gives CASSLQGWEQYF.

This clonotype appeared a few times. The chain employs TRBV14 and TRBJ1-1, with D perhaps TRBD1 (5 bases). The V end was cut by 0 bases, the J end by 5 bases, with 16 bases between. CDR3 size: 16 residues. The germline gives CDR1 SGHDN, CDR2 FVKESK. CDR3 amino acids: CASSQDPLFRATEAFF. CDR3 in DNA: TGTGCCAGCAGCCAAGACCCTTTATTCAGGGCAACTGAAGCTTTCTTT.

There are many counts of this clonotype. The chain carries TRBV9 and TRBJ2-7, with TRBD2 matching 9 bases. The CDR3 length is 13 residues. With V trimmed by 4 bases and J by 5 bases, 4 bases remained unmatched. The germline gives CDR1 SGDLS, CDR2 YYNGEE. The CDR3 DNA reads TGTGCCAGCAGCTCCCGGACTAGCGACGAGCAGTACTTC. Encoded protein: CASSSRTSDEQYF.

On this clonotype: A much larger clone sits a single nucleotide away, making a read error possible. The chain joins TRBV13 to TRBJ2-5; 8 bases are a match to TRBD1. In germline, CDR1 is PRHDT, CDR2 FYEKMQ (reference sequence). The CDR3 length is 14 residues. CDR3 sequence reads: CAISSRGLQETQYF. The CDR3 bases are TGTGCCATCAGCTCCAGGGGGCTTCAAGAGACCCAGTACTTC. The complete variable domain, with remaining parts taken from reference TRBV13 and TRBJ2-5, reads AAGVIQSPRHLIKEKRETATLKCYPIPRHDTVYWYQQGPGQDPQFLISFYEKMQSDKGSIPDRFSAQQFSDYHSELNMSSLELGDSALYFCAISSRGLQETQYFGPGTRLLVL.

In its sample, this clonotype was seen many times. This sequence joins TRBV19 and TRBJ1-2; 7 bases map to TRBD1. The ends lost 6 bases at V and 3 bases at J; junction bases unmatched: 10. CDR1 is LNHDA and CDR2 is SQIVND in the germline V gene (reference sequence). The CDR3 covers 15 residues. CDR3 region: CASSRTTGADYGYTF. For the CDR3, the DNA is TGTGCCAGTAGCAGAACTACAGGGGCCGACTATGGCTACACCTTC.

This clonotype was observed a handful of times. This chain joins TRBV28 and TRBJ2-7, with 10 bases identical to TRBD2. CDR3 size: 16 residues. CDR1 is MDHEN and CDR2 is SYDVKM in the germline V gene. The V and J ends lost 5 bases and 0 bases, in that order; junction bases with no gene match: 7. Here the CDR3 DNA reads TGTGCCAGCAGTCTGACTAGCGGGTCACGCTCCTACGAGCAGTACTTC. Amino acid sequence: CASSLTSGSRSYEQYF.

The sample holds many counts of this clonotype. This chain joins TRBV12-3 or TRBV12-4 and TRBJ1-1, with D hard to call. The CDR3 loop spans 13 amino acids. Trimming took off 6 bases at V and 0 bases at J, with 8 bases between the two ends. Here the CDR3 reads CASSPTVNTEAFF. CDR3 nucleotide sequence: TGTGCCAGCAGCCCAACTGTGAACACTGAAGCTTTCTTT.

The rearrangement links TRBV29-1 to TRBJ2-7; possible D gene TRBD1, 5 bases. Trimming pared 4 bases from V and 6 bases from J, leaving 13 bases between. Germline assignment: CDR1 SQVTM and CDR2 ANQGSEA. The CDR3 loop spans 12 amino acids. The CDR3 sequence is CSVGGPESEQYF. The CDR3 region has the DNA TGCAGCGTTGGGGGCCCAGAGAGCGAGCAGTACTTC.

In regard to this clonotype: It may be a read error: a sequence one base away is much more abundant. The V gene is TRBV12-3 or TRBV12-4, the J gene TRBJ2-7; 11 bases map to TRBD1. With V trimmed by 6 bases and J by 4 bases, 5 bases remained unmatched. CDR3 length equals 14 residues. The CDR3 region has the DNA TGTGCCAGCAGGTTTGGGACAGGGGGTTACGAGCAGTACTTC. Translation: CASRFGTGGYEQYF.

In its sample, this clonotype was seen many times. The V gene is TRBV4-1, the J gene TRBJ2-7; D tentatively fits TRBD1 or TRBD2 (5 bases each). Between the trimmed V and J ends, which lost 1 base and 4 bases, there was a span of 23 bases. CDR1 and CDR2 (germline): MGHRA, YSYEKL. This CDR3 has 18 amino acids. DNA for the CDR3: TGCGCCAGCAGCCAAGGGTTTACAGGTCCCTCAAGCGGTTACGAGCAGTACTTC. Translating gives CASSQGFTGPSSGYEQYF.